These T cell receptor beta chains were read from a single sample in a study of shared clonotypes between healthy human individuals. Assay used: immunoSEQ multiplex PCR; TCRdb lists only in-frame clones, some missing. The profile shows roughly 1,000,000 clones, about 80% of them singletons. The sample comprised memory CD4+ T cells from PBMCs. The receptors originated from a man aged 18 to 30 in good health. Some clones in this sample may be carry-over from other donors' samples. CDR3s include the opening cysteine and the closing phenylalanine or tryptophan. A D gene is named only where the DNA matches it firmly. Clone size, where shown, is once, few, many, or a class for clones that have expanded.

J gene: TRBJ2-1
clone size: few
V gene: TRBV25-1
D gene: -
CDR3 protein: CASMQGKYNEQFF
CDR3 DNA: TGTGCCAGCATGCAGGGGAAGTACAATGAGCAGTTCTTC

J gene: TRBJ2-5
clone size: -
V gene: TRBV28
D gene: -
CDR3 protein: CASSLGSGTQYF
CDR3 DNA: TGTGCCAGCAGTCTCGGGAGTGGGACCCAGTACTTC

J gene: TRBJ2-1
clone size: few
V gene: TRBV18
D gene: -
CDR3 protein: CASSPRSGVGYGEQFF
CDR3 DNA: TGTGCCAGCTCACCTCGATCGGGGGTTGGATATGGTGAGCAGTTCTTC

J gene: TRBJ2-7
clone size: -
V gene: TRBV27
D gene: -
CDR3 protein: CASSTWRGDQYF
CDR3 DNA: TGTGCCAGCAGTACCTGGAGAGGGGACCAGTACTTC

J gene: TRBJ1-1
clone size: -
V gene: TRBV7-2
D gene: TRBD1
CDR3 protein: CASSLLGGQGARTEAFF
CDR3 DNA: TGTGCCAGCAGCTTACTCGGTGGACAGGGGGCCCGGACTGAAGCTTTCTTT

J gene: TRBJ2-1
clone size: -
V gene: TRBV18
D gene: TRBD2
CDR3 protein: CASSRELAGVRDEQFF
CDR3 DNA: TGTGCCAGCTCACGGGAACTAGCGGGAGTTCGTGATGAGCAGTTCTTC

J gene: TRBJ2-7
clone size: -
V gene: TRBV6-5
D gene: -
CDR3 protein: CASSYGRRFAYEQYF
CDR3 DNA: TGTGCCAGCAGTTACGGTCGGCGGTTCGCCTACGAGCAGTACTTC

J gene: TRBJ2-1
clone size: -
V gene: TRBV15
D gene: -
CDR3 protein: CATSGGLNNNEQFF
CDR3 DNA: TGTGCCACCAGCGGCGGACTGAATAACAATGAGCAGTTCTTC

J gene: TRBJ2-1
clone size: -
V gene: TRBV4-2
D gene: TRBD2
CDR3 protein: CASSQEGVGSGRARIF
CDR3 DNA: TGTGCCAGCAGCCAAGAGGGGGTAGGGAGCGGGAGGGCCCGAATCTTC

J gene: TRBJ2-6
clone size: -
V gene: TRBV4-1
D gene: -
CDR3 protein: CASSHPVRGVSSGANVLTF
CDR3 DNA: TGCGCCAGCAGCCACCCGGTGAGGGGGGTCAGCTCTGGGGCCAACGTCCTGACTTTC

J gene: TRBJ2-7
clone size: many
V gene: TRBV11-2
D gene: TRBD1
CDR3 protein: CASTPLFRDRVPYEQYF
CDR3 DNA: TGTGCCAGCACCCCCCTCTTCAGGGACAGGGTCCCCTACGAGCAGTACTTC

J gene: TRBJ2-5
clone size: -
V gene: TRBV10-3
D gene: -
CDR3 protein: CATTGDSETQYF
CDR3 DNA: TGTGCCACCACAGGGGACTCGGAGACCCAGTACTTC

J gene: TRBJ2-1
clone size: -
V gene: TRBV7-2
D gene: TRBD2
CDR3 protein: CASSLRDRGGRGFRNEQFF
CDR3 DNA: TGTGCCAGCAGCCTACGGGACCGCGGCGGGAGAGGTTTCCGGAATGAGCAGTTCTTC

J gene: TRBJ2-3
clone size: -
V gene: TRBV27
D gene: -
CDR3 protein: CASRGRGTDTQYF
CDR3 DNA: TGTGCCAGCAGGGGAAGGGGTACAGATACGCAGTATTTT

J gene: TRBJ2-5
clone size: -
V gene: TRBV7-9
D gene: TRBD2
CDR3 protein: CASSLTSGEETQYF
CDR3 DNA: TGTGCCAGCAGCTTAACGAGCGGGGAAGAGACCCAGTACTTC

J gene: TRBJ1-1
clone size: -
V gene: TRBV30
D gene: -
CDR3 protein: CAWTEGGTEAFF
CDR3 DNA: TGTGCCTGGACCGAGGGGGGCACTGAAGCTTTCTTT

J gene: TRBJ1-1
clone size: -
V gene: TRBV29-1
D gene: -
CDR3 protein: CSALGGVVDTEAFF
CDR3 DNA: TGCAGCGCTTTAGGGGGGGTCGTGGACACTGAAGCTTTCTTT

J gene: TRBJ1-2
clone size: -
V gene: TRBV27
D gene: TRBD1
CDR3 protein: CASSSPRQGYYGYTF
CDR3 DNA: TGTGCCAGCAGTTCCCCTCGACAGGGCTACTATGGCTACACCTTC

J gene: TRBJ2-3
clone size: -
V gene: TRBV2
D gene: TRBD2
CDR3 protein: CASRLAGEVDTQYF
CDR3 DNA: TGTGCCAGCAGGCTAGCGGGAGAAGTTGATACGCAGTATTTT

J gene: TRBJ1-5
clone size: few
V gene: TRBV4-1
D gene: -
CDR3 protein: CASSRTKGDQPQHF
CDR3 DNA: TGCGCCAGCAGCCGGACTAAGGGCGATCAGCCCCAGCATTTT

J gene: TRBJ2-1
clone size: -
V gene: TRBV7-2
D gene: -
CDR3 protein: CASSLGLGGGYNEQFF
CDR3 DNA: TGTGCCAGCAGCCTGGGACTTGGGGGCGGGTACAATGAGCAGTTCTTC

J gene: TRBJ2-1
clone size: -
V gene: TRBV10-3
D gene: -
CDR3 protein: CAISPTSSSYNEQFF
CDR3 DNA: TGTGCCATCTCCCCGACCTCCAGCTCCTACAATGAGCAGTTCTTC

J gene: TRBJ2-1
clone size: -
V gene: TRBV15
D gene: -
CDR3 protein: CATSRARGGYNEQFF
CDR3 DNA: TGTGCCACCAGCAGAGCCAGGGGAGGGTACAATGAGCAGTTCTTC

J gene: TRBJ1-5
clone size: -
V gene: TRBV6-1
D gene: -
CDR3 protein: CASSEARLGGQPQHF
CDR3 DNA: TGTGCCAGCAGTGAAGCTAGACTTGGAGGTCAGCCCCAGCATTTT

J gene: TRBJ2-2
clone size: -
V gene: TRBV2
D gene: -
CDR3 protein: CASLYASNTGELFF
CDR3 DNA: TGTGCCAGCCTTTACGCTTCGAACACCGGGGAGCTGTTTTTT

J gene: TRBJ2-7
clone size: -
V gene: TRBV27
D gene: -
CDR3 protein: CASSLQLLERYF
CDR3 DNA: TGTGCCAGCAGTTTACAACTTCTAGAGCGGTACTTC

J gene: TRBJ2-1
clone size: once
V gene: TRBV18
D gene: -
CDR3 protein: CASSPTRDEQFF
CDR3 DNA: TGTGCCAGCTCACCCACCAGGGATGAGCAGTTCTTC

J gene: TRBJ2-1
clone size: few
V gene: TRBV4-1
D gene: TRBD2
CDR3 protein: CASSHPGLSYNEQFF
CDR3 DNA: TGCGCCAGCAGCCACCCGGGACTATCCTACAATGAGCAGTTCTTC

J gene: TRBJ2-1
clone size: -
V gene: TRBV9
D gene: -
CDR3 protein: CASSGPGHPSYNEQFF
CDR3 DNA: TGTGCCAGCAGCGGGCCGGGACATCCTAGCTACAATGAGCAGTTCTTC

J gene: TRBJ1-4
clone size: -
V gene: TRBV29-1
D gene: TRBD1
CDR3 protein: CSVSKPGQGTLNQKLFF
CDR3 DNA: TGCAGCGTCTCCAAACCGGGACAGGGTACCTTGAATCAAAAACTGTTTTTT

J gene: TRBJ1-2
clone size: -
V gene: TRBV6-1
D gene: -
CDR3 protein: CASSPNRNYGYTF
CDR3 DNA: TGTGCCAGCAGCCCTAACAGGAACTATGGCTACACCTTC

J gene: TRBJ1-2
clone size: -
V gene: TRBV28
D gene: -
CDR3 protein: CASSMLHYGYTF
CDR3 DNA: TGTGCCAGCAGTATGCTGCATTATGGCTACACCTTC

J gene: TRBJ2-5
clone size: few
V gene: TRBV11-1
D gene: -
CDR3 protein: CASSTGTDRAQYF
CDR3 DNA: TGTGCCAGCAGCACCGGGACGGACCGGGCCCAGTACTTC

J gene: TRBJ1-2
clone size: many
V gene: TRBV27
D gene: TRBD1
CDR3 protein: CASSPNRGVYGYTF
CDR3 DNA: TGTGCCAGCAGTCCTAACAGGGGGGTCTATGGCTACACCTTC

J gene: TRBJ2-3
clone size: once
V gene: TRBV28
D gene: TRBD2
CDR3 protein: CASRIGTRWQTQYF
CDR3 DNA: TGTGCCAGCAGAATCGGGACTAGGTGGCAAACGCAGTATTTT

J gene: TRBJ1-2
clone size: -
V gene: TRBV2
D gene: TRBD1
CDR3 protein: CASSDVGQGSGGYTF
CDR3 DNA: TGTGCCAGCAGTGATGTGGGACAGGGAAGTGGTGGCTACACCTTC

J gene: TRBJ2-3
clone size: few
V gene: TRBV5-1
D gene: TRBD2
CDR3 protein: CASSDSGIETDTQYF
CDR3 DNA: TGCGCCAGCAGCGATAGCGGGATAGAGACAGATACGCAGTATTTT

J gene: TRBJ2-5
clone size: -
V gene: TRBV7-9
D gene: -
CDR3 protein: CASSFYSGEKETQYF
CDR3 DNA: TGTGCCAGCAGCTTTTATTCAGGGGAAAAAGAGACCCAGTACTTC

J gene: TRBJ1-6
clone size: -
V gene: TRBV5-6
D gene: TRBD1
CDR3 protein: CASSPGTGGKGSPLHF
CDR3 DNA: TGTGCCAGCAGCCCAGGGACAGGGGGCAAGGGGTCACCCCTCCACTTT

J gene: TRBJ2-7
clone size: -
V gene: TRBV7-8
D gene: -
CDR3 protein: CASSQGQTYEQYF
CDR3 DNA: TGTGCCAGCAGCCAAGGACAGACATACGAGCAGTACTTC

J gene: TRBJ1-1
clone size: -
V gene: TRBV6-6
D gene: -
CDR3 protein: CASIDRATEAFF
CDR3 DNA: TGTGCCAGCATCGACCGGGCTACTGAAGCTTTCTTT

J gene: TRBJ2-7
clone size: -
V gene: TRBV10-3
D gene: -
CDR3 protein: CAISESRELLEQYF
CDR3 DNA: TGTGCCATCAGTGAGTCACGGGAGCTGCTCGAGCAGTACTTC

J gene: TRBJ1-2
clone size: -
V gene: TRBV7-2
D gene: -
CDR3 protein: CASSLGAVPNYGYTF
CDR3 DNA: TGTGCCAGCAGCTTAGGGGCGGTTCCTAACTATGGCTACACCTTC

J gene: TRBJ1-2
clone size: -
V gene: TRBV28
D gene: -
CDR3 protein: CASSLPNYGYTF
CDR3 DNA: TGTGCCAGCAGTTTACCCAACTATGGCTACACCTTC

J gene: TRBJ2-7
clone size: few
V gene: TRBV9
D gene: -
CDR3 protein: CASSVDSYEQYF
CDR3 DNA: TGTGCCAGCAGCGTAGACTCCTACGAGCAGTACTTC

J gene: TRBJ2-7
clone size: -
V gene: TRBV6-5
D gene: -
CDR3 protein: CASSRALPPNEQYF
CDR3 DNA: TGTGCCAGCAGTCGGGCCCTCCCCCCCAACGAGCAGTACTTC

J gene: TRBJ2-7
clone size: -
V gene: TRBV7-2
D gene: TRBD1
CDR3 protein: CASSWAGGEQYF
CDR3 DNA: TGTGCCAGCAGCTGGGCAGGGGGCGAGCAGTACTTC

J gene: TRBJ2-3
clone size: -
V gene: TRBV28
D gene: TRBD2
CDR3 protein: CASSLSGLAGLGADTQYF
CDR3 DNA: TGTGCCAGCAGTTTATCAGGACTAGCGGGCTTGGGCGCAGATACGCAGTATTTT